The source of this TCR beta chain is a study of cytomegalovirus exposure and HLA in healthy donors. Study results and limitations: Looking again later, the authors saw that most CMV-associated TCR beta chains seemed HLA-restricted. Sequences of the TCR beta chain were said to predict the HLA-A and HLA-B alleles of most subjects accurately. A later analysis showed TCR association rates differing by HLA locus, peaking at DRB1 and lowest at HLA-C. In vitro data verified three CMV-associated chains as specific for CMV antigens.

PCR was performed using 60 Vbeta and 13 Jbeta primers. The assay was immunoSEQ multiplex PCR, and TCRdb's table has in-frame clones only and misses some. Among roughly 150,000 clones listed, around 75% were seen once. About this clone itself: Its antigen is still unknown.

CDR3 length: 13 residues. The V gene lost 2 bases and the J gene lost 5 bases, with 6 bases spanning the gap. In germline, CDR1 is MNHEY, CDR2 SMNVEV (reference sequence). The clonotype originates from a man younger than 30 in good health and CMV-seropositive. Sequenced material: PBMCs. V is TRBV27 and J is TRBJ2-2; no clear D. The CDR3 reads CASSLQVTGELFF. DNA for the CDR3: TGTGCCAGCAGTTTACAGGTGACCGGGGAGCTGTTTTTT.